This T cell receptor (beta chain) was identified in a study of blood T cell repertoires in COVID-19. Study information: Sites across the United States, Italy and Spain contributed samples from acute and convalescent COVID-19. PBMCs, B-cell-depleted T cells, or T cells were the source of the cDNA or gDNA that made up the material.

Per the original methods: It was from reference gene primer amplification that nucleated cell counts were estimated. Libraries were prepared by immunoSEQ multiplex PCR; TCRdb keeps only in-frame clonotypes and omits some of them. V, J and clone size are taken as reported in that table, and D and trimming were inferred from the DNA itself. The data hold about 200,000 clones, with 65% to 85% observed a single time. This receptor was taken from a woman older than 75 with acute or convalescent COVID-19. Source material: peripheral blood.

The CDR3 DNA reads TGTGCCAGCAGCCAACCGGGACTAGCGGCAGATACGCAGTATTTT. As protein: CASSQPGLAADTQYF. The rearrangement links TRBV14 to TRBJ2-3, with TRBD2 matching over 11 bases. The CDR3 has 15 amino acids. Germline V lookup: CDR1 SGHDN, CDR2 FVKESK. Unmatched junction bases numbered 2, after V lost 2 bases and J lost 4 bases. The full variable domain, completed using reference TRBV14 and TRBJ2-3, is EAGVTQFPSHSVIEKGQTVTLRCDPISGHDNLYWYRRVMGKEIKFLLHFVKESKQDESGMPNNRFLAERTGGTYSTLKVQPAELEDSGVYFCASSQPGLAADTQYFGPGTRLTVL.